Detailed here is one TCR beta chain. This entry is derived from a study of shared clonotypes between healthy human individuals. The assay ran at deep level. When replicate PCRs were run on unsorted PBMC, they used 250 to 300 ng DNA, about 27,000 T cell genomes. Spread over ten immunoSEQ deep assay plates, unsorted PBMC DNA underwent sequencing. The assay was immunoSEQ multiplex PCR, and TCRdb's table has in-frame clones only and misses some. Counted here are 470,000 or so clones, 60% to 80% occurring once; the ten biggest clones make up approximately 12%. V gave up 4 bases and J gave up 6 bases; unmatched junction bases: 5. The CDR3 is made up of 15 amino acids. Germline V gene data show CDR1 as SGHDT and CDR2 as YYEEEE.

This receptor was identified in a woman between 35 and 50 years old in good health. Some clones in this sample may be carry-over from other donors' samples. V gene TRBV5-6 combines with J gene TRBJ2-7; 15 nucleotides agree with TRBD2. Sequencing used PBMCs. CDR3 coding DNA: TGTGCCAGCAGCGTCGGGGGACTAGCGGGAGGCGAGCAGTACTTC. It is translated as CASSVGGLAGGEQYF.